This T cell receptor (beta chain) was captured in a study of follicular helper T cells after annual influenza vaccination. Background on the study: For some subjects, blood spans the 2013-2014, 2014-2015 and 2015-2016 annual vaccinations.

CDR1 is LNHNV, CDR2 YYDKDF, per germline (reference sequence). V lost 9 bases, J lost 2 bases, and 16 bases lay in between. The CDR3 is made up of 14 amino acids. Time point of the sample: 2015-2016 season, 7 days after influenza vaccination. This table comes from immunoSEQ multiplex PCR, and its TCRdb copy is limited to in-frame clones, with some not included. There are 5,500 to 8,000 clones in the sample; less than 90% occur only once, and less than 0.65% lies in the top ten. This clone is a singleton in its sample. The genes are TRBV15 and TRBJ1-1, with D hard to call. This sample comprised CXCR5- memory CD4+ T cells sorted from blood, obtained 7 days after influenza vaccination. The receptor was derived from an adult who received the influenza vaccine. For the CDR3, the DNA is TGTGCCACTTCTCTTTTGGACGGAAACACTGAAGCTTTCTTT. It codes for CATSLLDGNTEAFF. The entire variable domain, with the rest obtained from reference TRBV15 and TRBJ1-1, is as follows: DAMVIQNPRYQVTQFGKPVTLSCSQTLNHNVMYWYQQKSSQAPKLLFHYYDKDFNNEADTPDNFQSRRPNTSFCFLDIRSPGLGDTAMYLCATSLLDGNTEAFFGQGTRLTVV.